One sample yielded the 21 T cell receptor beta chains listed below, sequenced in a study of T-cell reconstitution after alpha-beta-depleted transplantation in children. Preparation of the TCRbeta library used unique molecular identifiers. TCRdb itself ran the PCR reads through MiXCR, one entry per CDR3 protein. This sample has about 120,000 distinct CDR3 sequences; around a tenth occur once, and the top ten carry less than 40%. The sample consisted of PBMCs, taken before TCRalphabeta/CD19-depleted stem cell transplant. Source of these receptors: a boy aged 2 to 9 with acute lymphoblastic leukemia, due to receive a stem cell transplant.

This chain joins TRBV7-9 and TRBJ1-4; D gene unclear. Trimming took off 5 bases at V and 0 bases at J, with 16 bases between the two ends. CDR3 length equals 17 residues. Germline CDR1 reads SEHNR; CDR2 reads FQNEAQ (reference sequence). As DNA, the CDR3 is TGTGCCAGCAGCCAGAGGACCTCTCGAACAACTAATGAAAAACTGTTTTTT. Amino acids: CASSQRTSRTTNEKLFF.

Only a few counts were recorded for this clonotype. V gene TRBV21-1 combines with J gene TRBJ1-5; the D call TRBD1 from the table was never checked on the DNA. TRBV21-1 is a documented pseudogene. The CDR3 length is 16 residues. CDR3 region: CASSKAGTGLGQPQHF. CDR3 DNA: TGTGCCAGCAGCAAAGCAGGGACAGGGCTGGGACAGCCCCAGCATTTT.

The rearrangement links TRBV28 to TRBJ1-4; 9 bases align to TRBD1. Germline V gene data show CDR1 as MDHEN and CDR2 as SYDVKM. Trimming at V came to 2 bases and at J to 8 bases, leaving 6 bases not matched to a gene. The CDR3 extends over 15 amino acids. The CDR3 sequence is CASSLLTGGQEKLFF. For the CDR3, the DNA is TGTGCCAGCAGTTTACTGACAGGGGGACAGGAAAAACTGTTTTTT.

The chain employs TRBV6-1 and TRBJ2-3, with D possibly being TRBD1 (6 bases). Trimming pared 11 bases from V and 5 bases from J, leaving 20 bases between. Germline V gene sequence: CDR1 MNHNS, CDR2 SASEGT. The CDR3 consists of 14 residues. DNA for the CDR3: TGTGCCGGAAGAGGCGACAGGTTTTTAGATACGCAGTATTTT. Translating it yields CAGRGDRFLDTQYF.

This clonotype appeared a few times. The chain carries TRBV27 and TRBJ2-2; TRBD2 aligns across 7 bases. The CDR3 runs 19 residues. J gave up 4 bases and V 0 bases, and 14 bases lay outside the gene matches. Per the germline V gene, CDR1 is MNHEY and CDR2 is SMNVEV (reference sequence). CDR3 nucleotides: TGTGCCAGCAGTTTATCAAGACTAGCCCGGGAGGTTCGCACCGGGGAGCTGTTTTTT. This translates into CASSLSRLAREVRTGELFF.

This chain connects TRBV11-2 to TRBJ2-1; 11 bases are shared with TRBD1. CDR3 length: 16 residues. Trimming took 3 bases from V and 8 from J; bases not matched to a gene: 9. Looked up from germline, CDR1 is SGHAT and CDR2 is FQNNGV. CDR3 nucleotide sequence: TGTGCCAGCAGCTTTGCGGGGACAGGGGGATTATATGAGCAGTTCTTC. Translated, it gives CASSFAGTGGLYEQFF.

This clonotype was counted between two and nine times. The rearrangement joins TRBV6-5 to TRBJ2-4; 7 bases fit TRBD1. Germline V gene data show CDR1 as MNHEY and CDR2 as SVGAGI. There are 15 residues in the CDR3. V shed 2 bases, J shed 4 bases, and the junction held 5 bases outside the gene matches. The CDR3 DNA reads TGTGCCAGCAGTTACCGGACGGGACAGAAAAACATTCAGTACTTC. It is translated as CASSYRTGQKNIQYF.

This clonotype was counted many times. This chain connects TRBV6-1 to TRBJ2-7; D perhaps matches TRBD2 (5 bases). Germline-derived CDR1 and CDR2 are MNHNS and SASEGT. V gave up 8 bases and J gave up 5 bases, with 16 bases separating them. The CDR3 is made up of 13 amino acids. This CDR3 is CASGLAVSHEQYF. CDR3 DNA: TGTGCCAGCGGACTGGCTGTCAGCCACGAGCAGTACTTC.

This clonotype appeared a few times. CDR3: CASSLNRLSSYNEQFF. In DNA, the CDR3 is TGTGCCAGCAGTTTAAACCGCCTGAGCTCCTACAATGAGCAGTTCTTC. The gene calls are TRBV12-3 or TRBV12-4 and TRBJ2-1; D gene ambiguous. CDR3 length: 16 amino acids. V was trimmed by 2 bases and J by 0 bases, leaving 11 bases between them.

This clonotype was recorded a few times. The CDR3 loop reads CSAKGGLEHEQFF. The CDR3 nucleotides are TGCAGTGCTAAGGGGGGCCTCGAGCATGAGCAGTTCTTC. This chain connects TRBV20-1 to TRBJ2-1, with D possibly called TRBD1 or TRBD2 (6 bases each). The CDR3 is 13 residues long. With 4 bases removed from V and 8 bases from J, the gap between germline ends came to 15 bases. Germline V gives CDR1 DFQATT, CDR2 SNEGSKA (reference sequence).

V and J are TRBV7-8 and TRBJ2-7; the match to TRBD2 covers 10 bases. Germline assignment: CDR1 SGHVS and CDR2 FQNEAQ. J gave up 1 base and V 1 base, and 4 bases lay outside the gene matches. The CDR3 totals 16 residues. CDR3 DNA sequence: TGTGCCAGCAGCTTAGGCCTAGCGGGAGCATCCTACGAGCAGTACTTC. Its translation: CASSLGLAGASYEQYF. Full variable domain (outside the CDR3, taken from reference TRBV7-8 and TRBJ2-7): GAGVSQSPRYKVAKRGQDVALRCDPISGHVSLFWYQQALGQGPEFLTYFQNEAQLDKSGLPSDRFFAERPEGSVSTLKIQRTQQEDSAVYLCASSLGLAGASYEQYFGPGTRLTVT.

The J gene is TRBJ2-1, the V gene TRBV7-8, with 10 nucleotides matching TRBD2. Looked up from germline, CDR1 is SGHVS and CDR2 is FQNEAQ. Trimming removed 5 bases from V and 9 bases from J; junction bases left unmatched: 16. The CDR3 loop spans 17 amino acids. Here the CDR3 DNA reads TGTGCCAGCAGCCCAGTTAGGAGATTAGCGGGAGGTGGTGAGCAGTTCTTC. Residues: CASSPVRRLAGGGEQFF.

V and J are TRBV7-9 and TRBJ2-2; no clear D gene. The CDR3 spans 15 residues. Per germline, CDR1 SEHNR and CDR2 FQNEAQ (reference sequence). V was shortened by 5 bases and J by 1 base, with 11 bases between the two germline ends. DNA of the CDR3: TGTGCCAGCAGCCCACCAACGCGGAACACCGGGGAGCTGTTTTTT. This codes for CASSPPTRNTGELFF.

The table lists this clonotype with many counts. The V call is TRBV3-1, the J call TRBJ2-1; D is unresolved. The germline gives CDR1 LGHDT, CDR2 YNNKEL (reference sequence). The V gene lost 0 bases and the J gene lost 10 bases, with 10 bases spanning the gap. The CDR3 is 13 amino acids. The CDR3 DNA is TGTGCCAGCAGCCAAGAACCGCCCCTGGAGCAGTTCTTC. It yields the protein CASSQEPPLEQFF.

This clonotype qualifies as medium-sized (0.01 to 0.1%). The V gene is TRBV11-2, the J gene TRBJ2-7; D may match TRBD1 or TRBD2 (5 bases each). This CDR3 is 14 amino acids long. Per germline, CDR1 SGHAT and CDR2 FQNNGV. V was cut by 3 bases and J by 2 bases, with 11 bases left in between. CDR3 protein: CASSFWDGTYEQYF. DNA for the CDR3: TGTGCCAGCAGCTTTTGGGACGGGACCTACGAGCAGTACTTC.

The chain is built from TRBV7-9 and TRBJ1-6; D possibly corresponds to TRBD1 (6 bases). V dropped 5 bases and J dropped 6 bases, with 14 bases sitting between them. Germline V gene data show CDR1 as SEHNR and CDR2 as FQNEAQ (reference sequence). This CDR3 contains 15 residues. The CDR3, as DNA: TGTGCCAGCAGCATACAGGGCCGAGTTAATTCACCCCTCCACTTT. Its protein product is CASSIQGRVNSPLHF.

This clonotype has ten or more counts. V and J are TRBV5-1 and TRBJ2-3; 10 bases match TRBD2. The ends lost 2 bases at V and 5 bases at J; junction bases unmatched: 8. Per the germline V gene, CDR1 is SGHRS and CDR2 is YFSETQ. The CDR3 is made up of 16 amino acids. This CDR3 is CASSLLLAGSIDTQYF. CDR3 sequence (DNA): TGCGCCAGCAGCTTATTACTAGCGGGAAGTATAGATACGCAGTATTTT.

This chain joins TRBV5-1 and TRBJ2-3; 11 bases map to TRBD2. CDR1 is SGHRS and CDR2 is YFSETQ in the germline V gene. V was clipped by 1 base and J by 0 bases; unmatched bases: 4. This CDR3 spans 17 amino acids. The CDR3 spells CASSLRTSGQSTDTQYF. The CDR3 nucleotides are TGCGCCAGCAGCTTGAGGACTAGCGGGCAGAGCACAGATACGCAGTATTTT.

The CDR3 region is CASSVDAGTMTDTQYF. The DNA of the CDR3 is TGTGCCAGCAGCGTAGATGCAGGGACCATGACAGATACGCAGTATTTT. The V gene is TRBV9, the J gene TRBJ2-3; D may correspond to TRBD1 or TRBD2 (5 bases each). The CDR3 is 16 amino acids. V lost 0 bases, J lost 3 bases, and 14 bases lay in between. The germline gives CDR1 SGDLS, CDR2 YYNGEE.

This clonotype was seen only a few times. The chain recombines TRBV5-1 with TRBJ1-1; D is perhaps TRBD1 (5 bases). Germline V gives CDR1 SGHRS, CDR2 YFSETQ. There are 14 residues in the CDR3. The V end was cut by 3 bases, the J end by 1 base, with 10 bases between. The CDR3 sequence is CASSSGLKNTEAFF. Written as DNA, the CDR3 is TGCGCCAGCAGCTCGGGGCTTAAGAACACTGAAGCTTTCTTT.

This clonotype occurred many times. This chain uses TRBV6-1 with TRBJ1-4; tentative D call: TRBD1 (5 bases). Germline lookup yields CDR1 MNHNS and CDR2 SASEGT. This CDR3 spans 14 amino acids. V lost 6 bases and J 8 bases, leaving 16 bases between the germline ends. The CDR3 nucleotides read TGTGCCAGCAGCCGACACCGGGGGGAAGAAAAACTGTTTTTT. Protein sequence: CASSRHRGEEKLFF.